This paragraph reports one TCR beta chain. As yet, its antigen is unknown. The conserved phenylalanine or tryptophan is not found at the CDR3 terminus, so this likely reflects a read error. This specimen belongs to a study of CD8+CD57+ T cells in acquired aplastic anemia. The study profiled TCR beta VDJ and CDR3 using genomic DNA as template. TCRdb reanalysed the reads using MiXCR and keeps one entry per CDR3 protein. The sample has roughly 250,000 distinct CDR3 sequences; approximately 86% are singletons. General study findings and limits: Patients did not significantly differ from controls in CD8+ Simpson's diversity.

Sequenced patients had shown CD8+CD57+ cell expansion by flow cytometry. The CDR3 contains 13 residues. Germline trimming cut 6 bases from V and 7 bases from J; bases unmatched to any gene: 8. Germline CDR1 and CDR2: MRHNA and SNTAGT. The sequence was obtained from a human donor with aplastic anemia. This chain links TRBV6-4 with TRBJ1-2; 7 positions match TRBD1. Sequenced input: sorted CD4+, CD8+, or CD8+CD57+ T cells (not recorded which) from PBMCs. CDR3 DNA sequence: TGTGCCAGCAGGGACAGGAACTATCCTGGCTACACCCTC. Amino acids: CASRDRNYPGYTL.